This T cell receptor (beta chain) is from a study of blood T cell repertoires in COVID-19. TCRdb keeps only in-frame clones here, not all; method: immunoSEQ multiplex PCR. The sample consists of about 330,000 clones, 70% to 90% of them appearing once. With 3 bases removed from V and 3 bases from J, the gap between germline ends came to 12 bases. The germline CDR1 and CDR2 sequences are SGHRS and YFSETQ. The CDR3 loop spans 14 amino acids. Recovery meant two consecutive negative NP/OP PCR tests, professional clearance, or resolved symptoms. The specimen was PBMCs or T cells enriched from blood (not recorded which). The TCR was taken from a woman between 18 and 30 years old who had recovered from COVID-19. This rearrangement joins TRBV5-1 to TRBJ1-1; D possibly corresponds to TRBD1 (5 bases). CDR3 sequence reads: CASSSTSGYTEAFF. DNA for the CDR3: TGCGCCAGCAGCTCTACCTCAGGGTACACTGAAGCTTTCTTT. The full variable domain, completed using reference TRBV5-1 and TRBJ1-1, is KAGVTQTPRYLIKTRGQQVTLSCSPISGHRSVSWYQQTPGQGLQFLFEYFSETQRNKGNFPGRFSGRQFSNSRSEMNVSTLELGDSALYLCASSSTSGYTEAFFGQGTRLTVV.